This T cell receptor beta chain was identified during a study of shared clonotypes between healthy human individuals. This CDR3 comprises 14 residues. Trimming cost V 1 base and J 0 bases, with 6 bases left between them. The germline CDR1 and CDR2 sequences are SEHNR and FQNEAQ (reference sequence). The protocol was immunoSEQ multiplex PCR, while the TCRdb copy is restricted to in-frame clones and leaves out a portion. This table holds approximately 1.5 million clones, roughly 98% found once. This clonotype was sampled from a man under 40 in good health. Sequencing input: naive CD4+ T cells sorted from blood. The subset here: CD45RA+ positively selected. The gene calls are TRBV7-9 and TRBJ1-1; D not certain. CDR3 amino acids: CASSLGAVNTEAFF. The CDR3 DNA reads TGTGCCAGCAGCTTAGGGGCCGTGAACACTGAAGCTTTCTTT.